Below, one TCR beta chain is given with its context. This entry is derived from a study of blood T cell repertoires in COVID-19. V lost 1 base and J lost 8, with 13 bases in between. Germline V gene data show CDR1 as SEHNR and CDR2 as FQNEAQ (reference sequence). The CDR3 runs to 14 residues. Libraries were prepared by immunoSEQ multiplex PCR; TCRdb keeps only in-frame clonotypes and omits some of them. This table has around 700,000 clones, about nine tenths appearing once. The chain recombines TRBV7-9 with TRBJ2-3, with a possible D match to TRBD1 (6 bases). This receptor was taken from a woman between 18 and 30 years old with acute or convalescent COVID-19. The sample comprised peripheral blood. The CDR3 is CASSLDREIGTQYF. DNA of the CDR3: TGTGCCAGCAGCTTAGACAGGGAAATTGGTACGCAGTATTTT. Looking up the rest from reference TRBV7-9 and TRBJ2-3 gives the full variable domain: DTGVSQNPRHKITKRGQNVTFRCDPISEHNRLYWYRQTLGQGPEFLTYFQNEAQLEKSRLLSDRFSAERPKGSFSTLEIQRTEQGDSAMYLCASSLDREIGTQYFGPGTRLTVL.